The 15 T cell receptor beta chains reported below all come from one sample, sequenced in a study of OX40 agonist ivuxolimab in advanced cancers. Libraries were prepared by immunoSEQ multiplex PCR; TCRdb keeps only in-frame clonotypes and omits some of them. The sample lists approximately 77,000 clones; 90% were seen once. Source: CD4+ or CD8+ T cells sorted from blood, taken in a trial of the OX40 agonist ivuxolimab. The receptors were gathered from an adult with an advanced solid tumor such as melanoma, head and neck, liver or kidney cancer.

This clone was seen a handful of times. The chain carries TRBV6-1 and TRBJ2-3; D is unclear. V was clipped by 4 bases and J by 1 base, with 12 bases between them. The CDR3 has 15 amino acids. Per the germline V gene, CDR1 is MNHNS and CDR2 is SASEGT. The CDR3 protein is CASSGFYPGTDTQYF. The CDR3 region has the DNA TGTGCCAGCAGTGGGTTCTACCCGGGCACAGATACGCAGTATTTT.

The DNA for the CDR3 is TGTGCCAGCTCACCACCGCTAGAGACAGATACGCAGTATTTT. The encoded protein is CASSPPLETDTQYF. The chain uses TRBV18 and TRBJ2-3; D uncertain. Germline CDR1 KGHSH, CDR2 LQKENI. The ends were cut back, 0 bases at V and 3 bases at J, with 7 bases in the middle. CDR3 length: 14 amino acids.

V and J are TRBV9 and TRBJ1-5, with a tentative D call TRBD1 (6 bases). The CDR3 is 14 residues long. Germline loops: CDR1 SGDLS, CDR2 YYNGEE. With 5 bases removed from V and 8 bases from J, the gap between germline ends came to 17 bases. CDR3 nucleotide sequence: TGTGCCAGCAGTGAGGGCAGGGGTCGGGAGCCCCAGCATTTT. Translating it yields CASSEGRGREPQHF.

Here the CDR3 reads CASSPPIAGGTDTQYF. The CDR3 DNA sequence: TGTGCCAGCTCACCACCGATAGCGGGGGGGACAGATACGCAGTATTTT. V gene TRBV18 combines with J gene TRBJ2-3, with TRBD2 matching over 11 bases. This CDR3 has 16 residues. Germline loops: CDR1 KGHSH, CDR2 LQKENI. V lost 0 bases, J lost 3 bases, and 2 bases stayed unmatched.

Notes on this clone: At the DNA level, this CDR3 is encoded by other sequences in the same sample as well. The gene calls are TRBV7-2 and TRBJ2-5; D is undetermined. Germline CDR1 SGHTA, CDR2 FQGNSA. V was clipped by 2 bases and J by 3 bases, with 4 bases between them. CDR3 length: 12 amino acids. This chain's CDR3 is CASSLTEETQYF. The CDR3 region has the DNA TGTGCCAGCAGCTTAACAGAAGAGACCCAGTACTTC.

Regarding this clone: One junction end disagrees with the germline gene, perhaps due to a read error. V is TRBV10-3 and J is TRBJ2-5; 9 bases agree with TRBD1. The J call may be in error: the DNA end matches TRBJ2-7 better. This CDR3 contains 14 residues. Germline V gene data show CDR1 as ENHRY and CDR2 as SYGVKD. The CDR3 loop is CAITRTGDSHEQYF. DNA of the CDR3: TGTGCCATCACCCGGACAGGGGACTCCCACGAGCAGTACTTC.

This CDR3 is CASSLEARRGTDTQYF. CDR3 coding DNA: TGCGCCAGCAGCTTGGAGGCCCGCAGGGGCACAGATACGCAGTATTTT. The rearrangement joins TRBV5-1 to TRBJ2-3; weak D call: TRBD1 (5 bases). Trimming took 0 bases from V and 1 from J, leaving 12 bases between them. CDR3 length: 16 residues. Germline V gene lookup returns CDR1 SGHRS and CDR2 YFSETQ.

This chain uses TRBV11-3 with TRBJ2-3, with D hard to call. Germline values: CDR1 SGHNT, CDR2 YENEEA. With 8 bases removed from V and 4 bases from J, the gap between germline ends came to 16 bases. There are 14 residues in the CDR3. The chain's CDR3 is CASSLAASADTQYF. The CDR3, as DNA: TGTGCCAGCTCCTTGGCAGCGTCGGCAGATACGCAGTATTTT.

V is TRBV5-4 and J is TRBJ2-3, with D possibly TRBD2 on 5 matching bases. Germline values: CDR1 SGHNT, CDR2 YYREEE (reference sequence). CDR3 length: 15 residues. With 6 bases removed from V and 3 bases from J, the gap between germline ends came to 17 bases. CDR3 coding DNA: TGTGCCAGCACCTCCCCAGCGGAAGCTACAGATACGCAGTATTTT. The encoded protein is CASTSPAEATDTQYF.

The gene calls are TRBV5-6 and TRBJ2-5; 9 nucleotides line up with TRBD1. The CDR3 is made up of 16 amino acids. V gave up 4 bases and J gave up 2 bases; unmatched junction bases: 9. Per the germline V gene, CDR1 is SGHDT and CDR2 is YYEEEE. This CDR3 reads CASSRTGQGGQETQYF. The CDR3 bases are TGTGCCAGCAGCCGGACGGGACAGGGAGGGCAAGAGACCCAGTACTTC. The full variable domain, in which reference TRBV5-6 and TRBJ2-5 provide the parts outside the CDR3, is DAGVTQSPTHLIKTRGQQVTLRCSPKSGHDTVSWYQQALGQGPQFIFQYYEEEERQRGNFPDRFSGHQFPNYSSELNVNALLLGDSALYLCASSRTGQGGQETQYFGPGTRLLVL.

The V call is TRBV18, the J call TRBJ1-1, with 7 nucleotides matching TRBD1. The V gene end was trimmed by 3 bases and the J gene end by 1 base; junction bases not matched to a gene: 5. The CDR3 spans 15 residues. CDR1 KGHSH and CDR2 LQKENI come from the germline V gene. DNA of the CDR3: TGTGCCAGCTCACCCGCGGGGACAGAGAACACTGAAGCTTTCTTT. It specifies CASSPAGTENTEAFF.

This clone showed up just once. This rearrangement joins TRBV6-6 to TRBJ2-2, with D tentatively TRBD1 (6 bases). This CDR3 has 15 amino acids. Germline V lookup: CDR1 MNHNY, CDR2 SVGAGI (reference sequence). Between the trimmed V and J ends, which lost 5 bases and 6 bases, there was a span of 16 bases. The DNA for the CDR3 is TGTGCCAGCAGTCGCTGGGCAGGGGAATCCGGGGAGCTGTTTTTT. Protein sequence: CASSRWAGESGELFF.

CDR3: CASRLHSGGVTQYF. The CDR3 bases are TGTGCCAGTAGGCTACACTCGGGGGGGGTGACCCAGTACTTC. The gene calls are TRBV19 and TRBJ2-5; the match to TRBD2 covers 8 bases. Trimming cost V 6 bases and J 7 bases; bases outside gene matches: 10. CDR3 length equals 14 residues. Looked up from germline, CDR1 is LNHDA and CDR2 is SQIVND (reference sequence).

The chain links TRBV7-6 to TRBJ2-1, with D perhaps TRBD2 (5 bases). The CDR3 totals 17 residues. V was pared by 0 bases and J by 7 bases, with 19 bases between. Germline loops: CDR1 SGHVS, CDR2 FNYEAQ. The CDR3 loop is CASSLALVGVVGNEQFF. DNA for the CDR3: TGTGCCAGCAGCTTAGCGCTTGTGGGAGTGGTAGGGAATGAGCAGTTCTTC.

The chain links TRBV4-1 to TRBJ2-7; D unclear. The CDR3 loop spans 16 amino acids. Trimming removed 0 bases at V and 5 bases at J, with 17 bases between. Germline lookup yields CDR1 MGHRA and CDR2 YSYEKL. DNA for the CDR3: TGCGCCAGCAGCCAAGAAGAAGTACGGTATAGTCACGAGCAGTACTTC. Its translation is CASSQEEVRYSHEQYF.